One and the same sample provided the 29 T cell receptor beta chains below, sequenced in a study of shared clonotypes between healthy human individuals (dated by TCRdb to 2018 to 2020). The method behind the library was the immunoSEQ multiplex PCR assay. TCRdb took over this immuneACCESS table, retaining in-frame rearrangements with V and J assigned. Such tables are incomplete; in checked studies, under half of the missing clones stem from an unresolved V gene, and the remainder is unexplained. The sample profile shows some 550,000 clones; about 96% of them were found once. The top ten clones comprise approximately 0.057% of the sample. Sequencing was done on a sample of naive CD4+ T cells sorted from blood. The cell subset or site tag for this specimen amounts to: CD45RA+ positively selected. Receptors originate from a woman in her 30s in good health.

With regard to this clone: Other DNA sequences from this sample encode an identical CDR3 as well. The chain joins TRBV18 to TRBJ1-2, with D unclear. The CDR3 spans 13 residues. With 2 bases removed from V and 2 bases from J, the gap between germline ends came to 6 bases. CDR1 is KGHSH, CDR2 LQKENI, per germline. CDR3 amino acids: CASSPAGNYGYTF. CDR3 nucleotide sequence: TGTGCCAGCTCACCAGCGGGGAACTATGGCTACACCTTC.

This clone appeared once. The chain is built from TRBV23-1 and TRBJ2-7, with 12 nucleotides matching TRBD1. TRBV23-1 is an ORF, with its function uncertain. J gave up 5 bases and V 3 bases, and 2 bases lay outside the gene matches. The CDR3 is 14 residues long. The CDR3 DNA is TGCGCCAGCAGTCAGGGACAGGGGGCTAACGAGCAGTACTTC. It encodes CASSQGQGANEQYF.

The J gene is TRBJ2-5, the V gene TRBV5-1; TRBD2 aligns across 10 bases. With V trimmed by 0 bases and J by 0 bases, 5 bases remained unmatched. The CDR3 is made up of 17 amino acids. Germline V gene lookup returns CDR1 SGHRS and CDR2 YFSETQ. DNA of the CDR3: TGCGCCAGCAGCTTGGGGACTAGCGGTTTATACCAAGAGACCCAGTACTTC. It is translated as CASSLGTSGLYQETQYF.

The rearrangement uses TRBV11-2 and TRBJ2-1; a possible D gene is TRBD2 (6 bases). Trimming shortened V by 5 bases and J by 1 base, and 6 bases separated the two germline ends. Germline V lookup: CDR1 SGHAT, CDR2 FQNNGV. The CDR3 has 13 amino acids. CDR3 sequence reads: CASSRGSYNEQFF. CDR3 coding DNA: TGTGCCAGCAGCCGGGGGTCCTACAATGAGCAGTTCTTC.

This chain links TRBV2 with TRBJ2-7; D possibly corresponds to TRBD1 (6 bases). Germline loops: CDR1 SNHLY, CDR2 FYNNEI. CDR3 length: 13 amino acids. V lost 5 bases and J lost 3, with 11 bases in between. The chain's CDR3 is CASSRTEVYEQYF. The CDR3 DNA follows: TGTGCCAGCAGTCGGACAGAAGTCTACGAGCAGTACTTC.

V usage is TRBV2 and J usage is TRBJ1-1; possibly TRBD1 for D (5 bases). CDR1 and CDR2 (germline): SNHLY, FYNNEI. This CDR3 spans 14 amino acids. The germline V and J ends were trimmed by 6 bases and 3 bases, with 14 bases remaining between them. The CDR3 is CASSGGRKDTEAFF. The DNA of the CDR3 is TGTGCCAGCAGCGGGGGAAGAAAGGACACTGAAGCTTTCTTT.

With respect to this clone: In the same sample, other DNA sequences code for this CDR3. The chain links TRBV18 to TRBJ2-2, with a tentative D call TRBD2 (6 bases). CDR1 is KGHSH, CDR2 LQKENI, per germline. The V and J ends lost 2 bases and 1 base respectively, with 8 bases between them. CDR3 length: 15 residues. The CDR3 region has the DNA TGTGCCAGCTCACCAGGAGGGCGGAACACCGGGGAGCTGTTTTTT. This codes for CASSPGGRNTGELFF. The whole variable domain, filled in from reference TRBV18 and TRBJ2-2, reads NAGVMQNPRHLVRRRGQEARLRCSPMKGHSHVYWYRQLPEEGLKFMVYLQKENIIDESGMPKERFSAEFPKEGPSILRIQQVVRGDSAAYFCASSPGGRNTGELFFGEGSRLTVL.

The rearrangement uses TRBV6-5 and TRBJ2-1; D is perhaps TRBD2 (6 bases). This CDR3 spans 12 amino acids. Germline-derived CDR1 and CDR2 are MNHEY and SVGAGI. The V and J ends lost 4 bases and 5 bases respectively, with 6 bases between them. DNA of the CDR3: TGTGCCAGCAGTTCTAGCGACAATGAGCAGTTCTTC. Amino acid sequence: CASSSSDNEQFF.

The chain carries TRBV4-1 and TRBJ2-2, with no clear D. With 1 base removed from V and 1 base from J, the gap between germline ends came to 7 bases. This CDR3 comprises 15 residues. Germline-derived CDR1 and CDR2 are MGHRA and YSYEKL. CDR3 sequence reads: CASSQGIVNTGELFF. CDR3 nucleotide sequence: TGCGCCAGCAGCCAAGGAATTGTGAACACCGGGGAGCTGTTTTTT.

V usage is TRBV29-1 and J usage is TRBJ1-1; D possibly corresponds to TRBD1 (5 bases). CDR1 and CDR2 from the germline V gene are SQVTM and ANQGSEA. The V end was cut by 0 bases, the J end by 3 bases, with 11 bases between. CDR3 length equals 14 residues. CDR3 sequence reads: CSVEEGLSHTEAFF. CDR3 nucleotide sequence: TGCAGCGTTGAAGAGGGACTTAGTCACACTGAAGCTTTCTTT.

The chain combines TRBV27 with TRBJ2-7, with a possible D match to TRBD2 (5 bases). Looked up from germline, CDR1 is MNHEY and CDR2 is SMNVEV (reference sequence). Trimming stripped 3 bases from V and 2 bases from J, with 11 bases between. The CDR3 length is 14 residues. CDR3 sequence reads: CASSLIVGAYEQYF. The CDR3 DNA reads as TGTGCCAGCAGTTTGATTGTGGGAGCCTACGAGCAGTACTTC.

The J gene is TRBJ2-5, the V gene TRBV6-5; D gene unclear. Looked up from germline, CDR1 is MNHEY and CDR2 is SVGAGI. This CDR3 region has 12 residues. Deletions cut 5 bases from V and 0 bases from J, with 4 bases between. This CDR3 is CASSRHQETQYF. The CDR3 region has the DNA TGTGCCAGCAGTCGACACCAAGAGACCCAGTACTTC.

V usage is TRBV5-1 and J usage is TRBJ2-7; 8 bases are shared with TRBD1. This CDR3 is 15 amino acids long. Looked up from germline, CDR1 is SGHRS and CDR2 is YFSETQ. V lost 4 bases to trimming and J lost 2 bases; unmatched junction nucleotides: 8. The CDR3 sequence is CASSPSGGTAYEQYF. The CDR3 DNA reads TGCGCCAGCAGCCCGTCAGGGGGCACCGCCTACGAGCAGTACTTC.

The rearrangement links TRBV7-9 to TRBJ2-2, with D perhaps matching TRBD2 (5 bases). V lost 5 bases and J lost 8, with 24 bases in between. The CDR3 length is 17 residues. Germline CDR1 is SEHNR and CDR2 is FQNEAQ (reference sequence). In DNA form, the CDR3 reads TGTGCCAGCAGCCTGCTAAGTCTTGGACTGGGGATTGGGGAGCTGTTTTTT. It encodes CASSLLSLGLGIGELFF.

The CDR3 here is CASSYSGSRYYNEQFF. CDR3 nucleotide sequence: TGTGCCAGCAGTTACTCGGGGAGTCGTTACTACAATGAGCAGTTCTTC. The chain employs TRBV6-5 and TRBJ2-1; a weak D match, TRBD2 (5 bases). The CDR3 runs 16 residues. Germline lookup yields CDR1 MNHEY and CDR2 SVGAGI. V was cut by 0 bases and J by 3 bases, with 12 bases left in between.

This chain links TRBV5-1 with TRBJ1-1; D is possibly TRBD1 (5 bases). In germline, CDR1 is SGHRS, CDR2 YFSETQ. The CDR3 loop spans 13 amino acids. V was shortened by 4 bases and J by 1 base, with 8 bases between the two germline ends. Here the CDR3 DNA reads TGCGCCAGCAGCATGACAGAGAACACTGAAGCTTTCTTT. This gives the protein CASSMTENTEAFF.

The J gene is TRBJ2-3, the V gene TRBV27; TRBD2 might be the D (5 bases). Per germline, CDR1 MNHEY and CDR2 SMNVEV (reference sequence). CDR3 length: 13 amino acids. Trimming stripped 4 bases from V and 5 bases from J, with 10 bases between. The CDR3 region is CASSSRVVDTQYF. The CDR3 region has the DNA TGTGCCAGCAGTTCGAGGGTAGTAGATACGCAGTATTTT.

The V call is TRBV7-9, the J call TRBJ2-1; 7 bases agree with TRBD2. V trimming: 8 bases; J trimming: 4 bases; junction bases outside the gene matches: 17. Germline CDR1 and CDR2: SEHNR and FQNEAQ (reference sequence). The CDR3 sequence is 17 residues long. CDR3 sequence (DNA): TGTGCCAGCGGCAAGGGACTACACAGAGCAGCGTACAATGAGCAGTTCTTC. Amino acids: CASGKGLHRAAYNEQFF.

The J gene is TRBJ1-1, the V gene TRBV11-2; D perhaps matches TRBD1 (5 bases). The germline V gene has CDR1 SGHAT and CDR2 FQNNGV. V was trimmed by 3 bases and J by 11 bases, leaving 13 bases between them. This CDR3 has 12 amino acids. CDR3 in DNA: TGTGCCAGCAGCTTGGAGAGGGGCCGGGCTTTCTTT. Its protein product is CASSLERGRAFF.

The gene calls are TRBV7-2 and TRBJ2-5; D might be TRBD1 (6 bases). The CDR3 spans 16 residues. Germline V CDR1 and CDR2: SGHTA, FQGNSA. The V gene lost 5 bases and the J gene lost 7 bases, with 23 bases spanning the gap. For the CDR3, the DNA is TGTGCCAGCAGCACAAACATCGGGACCGTAGGGGGGACCCAGTACTTC. Residues: CASSTNIGTVGGTQYF.

The genes are TRBV28 and TRBJ1-5; tentatively, D is TRBD1 (5 bases). V was cut by 5 bases and J by 0 bases, with 23 bases left in between. This CDR3 contains 19 residues. CDR1 and CDR2 from the germline V gene are MDHEN and SYDVKM. CDR3 amino acids: CASSREGSWGIHSNQPQHF. CDR3 in DNA: TGTGCCAGCAGTCGAGAGGGCTCCTGGGGGATTCATAGCAATCAGCCCCAGCATTTT.

With regard to this clone: The same CDR3 arises from other DNA sequences in this sample as well. The V gene is TRBV28, the J gene TRBJ2-7, with 7 bases fitting TRBD1. Trimming cost V 6 bases and J 1 base; bases outside gene matches: 0. The germline V gene has CDR1 MDHEN and CDR2 SYDVKM. This CDR3 is built from 12 residues. CDR3 sequence (DNA): TGTGCCAGCAGGACAGGGTCCTACGAGCAGTACTTC. Protein: CASRTGSYEQYF.

V and J are TRBV12-2 and TRBJ2-3. TRBV12-2 is shown as a pseudogene. The CDR3 runs 9 residues. CDR3 sequence (DNA): TGTGCGTCCATCTATACGCAGTATTTT. Its protein product is CASIYTQYF.

The rearrangement joins TRBV2 to TRBJ1-1, with a possible D match to TRBD1 (5 bases). V was pared by 4 bases and J by 10 bases, with 19 bases between. Germline loops: CDR1 SNHLY, CDR2 FYNNEI. This CDR3 is built from 14 residues. CDR3 loop: CASSADLQSGGAFF. CDR3 sequence (DNA): TGTGCCAGCAGTGCGGACCTACAAAGCGGGGGAGCTTTCTTT.

V gene TRBV7-2 combines with J gene TRBJ1-5; 7 bases are shared with TRBD1. CDR3 length: 13 amino acids. V lost 3 bases, J lost 6 bases, and 2 bases stayed unmatched. Germline CDR1 SGHTA, CDR2 FQGNSA. The CDR3 region has the DNA TGTGCCAGCAGCTTGGGACAGCCTCAGCCCCAGCATTTT. Its translation is CASSLGQPQPQHF.

This clone was picked up one time. The chain combines TRBV28 with TRBJ2-6; TRBD2 is a possible D gene (5 bases). In germline, CDR1 is MDHEN, CDR2 SYDVKM. V dropped 6 bases and J dropped 2 bases, with 5 bases sitting between them. The CDR3 loop spans 13 amino acids. In nucleotides, the CDR3 is TGTGCCAGCAGGGGAGCTGGGGCCAACGTCCTGACTTTC. This sequence encodes CASRGAGANVLTF. The full variable domain, in which reference TRBV28 and TRBJ2-6 provide the parts outside the CDR3, is DVKVTQSSRYLVKRTGEKVFLECVQDMDHENMFWYRQDPGLGLRLIYFSYDVKMKEKGDIPEGYSVSREKKERFSLILESASTNQTSMYLCASRGAGANVLTFGAGSRLTVL.

The chain carries TRBV10-3 and TRBJ2-1; no reliable D call. The CDR3 covers 11 residues. Germline-derived CDR1 and CDR2 are ENHRY and SYGVKD. The germline V and J ends were trimmed by 10 bases and 6 bases, with 10 bases remaining between them. For the CDR3, the DNA is TGTGCCACCGCGCGACCCAATGAGCAGTTCTTC. Amino acids: CATARPNEQFF.

The chain is built from TRBV6-5 and TRBJ1-1; 9 bases fit TRBD1. J lost 4 bases, V lost 2 bases, and 2 bases had no gene match. This CDR3 spans 14 amino acids. Germline lookup yields CDR1 MNHEY and CDR2 SVGAGI. CDR3 in DNA: TGTGCCAGCAGTTACGGGACAGGGCTCACTGAAGCTTTCTTT. The encoded protein is CASSYGTGLTEAFF.

CDR3 in amino acids: CASSRDGGSEKLFF. The DNA of the CDR3 is TGCGCCAGCAGCCGGGACGGTGGGAGTGAAAAACTGTTTTTT. This chain links TRBV5-1 with TRBJ1-4; a weak D match, TRBD1 (5 bases). This CDR3 comprises 14 residues. Germline lookup yields CDR1 SGHRS and CDR2 YFSETQ. With 4 bases removed from V and 7 bases from J, the gap between germline ends came to 14 bases.